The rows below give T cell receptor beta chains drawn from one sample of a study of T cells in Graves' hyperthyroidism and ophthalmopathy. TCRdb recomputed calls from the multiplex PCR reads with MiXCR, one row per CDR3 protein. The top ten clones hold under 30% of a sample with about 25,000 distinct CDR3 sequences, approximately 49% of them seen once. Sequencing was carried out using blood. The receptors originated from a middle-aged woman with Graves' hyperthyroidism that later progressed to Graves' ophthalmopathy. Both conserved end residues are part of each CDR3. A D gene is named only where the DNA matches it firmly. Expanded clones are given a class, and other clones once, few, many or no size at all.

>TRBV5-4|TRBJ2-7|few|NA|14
CASSRDGKSYEQYF
TGTGCCAGCAGTCGGGACGGAAAGTCCTACGAGCAGTACTTC
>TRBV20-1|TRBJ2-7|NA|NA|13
CSATDSETYEQYF
TGCAGTGCTACCGATAGCGAGACCTACGAGCAGTACTTC
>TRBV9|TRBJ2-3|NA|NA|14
CASSVGVRTDTQYF
TGTGCCAGCAGCGTAGGGGTCAGGACAGATACGCAGTATTTT
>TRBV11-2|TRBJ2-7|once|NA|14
CASSFSGTNYEQYF
TGTGCCAGCAGCTTCTCCGGGACGAACTACGAGCAGTACTTC
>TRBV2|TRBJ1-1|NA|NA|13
CASIRDMNTEAFF
TGTGCCAGCATCAGGGATATGAACACTGAAGCTTTCTTT
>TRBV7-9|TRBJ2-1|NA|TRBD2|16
CASSSEREQTRGEQFF
TGTGCCAGCAGTTCCGAGCGGGAGCAGACGCGTGGTGAGCAGTTCTTC
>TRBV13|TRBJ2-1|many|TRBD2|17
CASSLRPAVAGVHEQFF
TGTGCCAGCAGCTTAAGGCCCGCGGTAGCGGGAGTTCATGAGCAGTTCTTC
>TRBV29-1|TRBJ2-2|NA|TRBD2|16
CSSLIIAGGATGELFF
TGCAGCAGTCTGATAATAGCGGGAGGCGCCACCGGGGAGCTGTTTTTT
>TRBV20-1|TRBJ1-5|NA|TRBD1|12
CSATGLGQPQHF
TGCAGCGCGACAGGGCTCGGGCAGCCCCAGCATTTT
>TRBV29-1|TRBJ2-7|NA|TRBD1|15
CSVDGDPGQGGEQYF
TGCAGCGTCGATGGGGATCCGGGACAGGGGGGCGAGCAGTACTTC
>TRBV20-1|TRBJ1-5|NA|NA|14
CSARVGYSNQPQHF
TGCAGTGCTAGGGTCGGTTATAGCAATCAGCCCCAGCATTTT
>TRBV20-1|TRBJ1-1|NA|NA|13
CSARDLANTEAFF
TGCAGTGCTAGAGACCTTGCGAACACTGAAGCTTTCTTT
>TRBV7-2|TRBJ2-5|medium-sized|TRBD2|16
CASNPSLAGVGETQYF
TGTGCCAGCAACCCGAGTCTAGCGGGAGTAGGGGAGACCCAGTACTTC
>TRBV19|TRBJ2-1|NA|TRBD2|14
CASSTNSGVNEQFF
TGTGCCAGTAGTACCAATAGCGGGGTAAATGAGCAGTTCTTC
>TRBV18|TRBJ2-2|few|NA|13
CASSPAGPGELFF
TGTGCCAGCTCACCGGCGGGGCCCGGGGAGCTGTTTTTT
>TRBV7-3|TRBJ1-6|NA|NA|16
CASSPGSDRPNSPLHF
TGTGCCAGCAGCCCCGGGAGCGACAGACCGAATTCACCCCTCCACTTT
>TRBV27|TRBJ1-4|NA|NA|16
CASSSDTDINIEKLFF
TGTGCCAGCAGTTCCGACACCGACATCAACATTGAAAAACTGTTTTTT
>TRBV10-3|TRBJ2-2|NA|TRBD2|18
CAISRTSGRETYTGELFF
TGTGCCATCAGCCGGACTAGCGGGAGGGAGACCTACACCGGGGAGCTGTTTTTT
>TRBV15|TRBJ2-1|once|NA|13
CATSRGERPEQFF
TGTGCCACCAGCAGAGGAGAAAGACCAGAGCAGTTCTTC
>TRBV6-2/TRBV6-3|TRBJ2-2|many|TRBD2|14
CASIGSGRTGELFF
TGTGCCAGCATAGGAAGCGGGAGAACCGGGGAGCTGTTTTTT
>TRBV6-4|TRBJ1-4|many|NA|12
CASKGPNEKLFF
TGTGCCAGCAAAGGCCCTAATGAAAAACTGTTTTTT
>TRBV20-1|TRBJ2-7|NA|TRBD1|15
CSASPAAGGAYEQYF
TGCAGTGCTAGTCCCGCGGCAGGGGGTGCCTACGAGCAGTACTTC
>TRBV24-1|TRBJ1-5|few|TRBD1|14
CATSPADRAQPQHF
TGTGCCACCAGCCCGGCGGACAGGGCACAGCCCCAGCATTTT
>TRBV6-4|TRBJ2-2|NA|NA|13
CASSRGATGELFF
TGTGCCAGCAGTAGGGGGGCCACCGGGGAGCTGTTTTTT
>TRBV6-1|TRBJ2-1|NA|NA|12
CASSPRYNEQFF
TGTGCCAGCAGCCCCCGGTACAATGAGCAGTTCTTC
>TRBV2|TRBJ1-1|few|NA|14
CASSEGTWGTEAFF
TGTGCCAGCAGTGAAGGGACATGGGGCACTGAAGCTTTCTTT
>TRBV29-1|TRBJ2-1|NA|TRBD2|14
CSATSGRRYNEQFF
TGCAGCGCCACTAGCGGGAGGCGTTACAATGAGCAGTTCTTC
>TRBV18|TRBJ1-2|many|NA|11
CASSPGNGYTF
TGTGCCAGCTCACCAGGGAACGGCTACACCTTC